This entry lists 20 T cell receptor beta chains sequenced from one sample in a study of blood T cells in healthy people across ages. The authors ran a second PCR of about 7 to 12 cycles using a sample-barcoded 5' primer and a J-beta primer mix. TCRdb used MiXCR to reprocess the 5' RACE reads, holding one entry per CDR3 protein. The sample has about 540,000 distinct CDR3 sequences, about 25% seen once. This sample also appeared in a second study, on T cells of mothers and their children.

Material: blood. The receptors derive from a boy under 18 in good health.

At least ten counts were recorded for this clonotype. V is TRBV28 and J is TRBJ2-3; TRBD2 might be the D (6 bases). Germline CDR1 reads MDHEN; CDR2 reads SYDVKM. The CDR3 has 15 residues. The V and J ends lost 7 bases and 5 bases respectively, with 19 bases between them. CDR3 protein: CASIAGAGQIDTQYF. Here the CDR3 DNA reads TGTGCCAGCATCGCCGGGGCGGGGCAGATAGATACGCAGTATTTT.

This clonotype was seen more than once but under ten times. The rearrangement links TRBV29-1 to TRBJ2-5; either TRBD1 or TRBD2 may fit D (5 bases each). Per the germline V gene, CDR1 is SQVTM and CDR2 is ANQGSEA. The V end lost 7 bases, the J end lost 4 bases, and 22 bases lay between the germline ends. CDR3 size: 15 residues. This chain's CDR3 is CSARGQTGSRETQYF. In DNA, the CDR3 is TGCAGCGCCCGGGGCCAGACCGGATCTAGAGAGACCCAGTACTTC. Combining the CDR3 with reference TRBV29-1 and TRBJ2-5 gives the whole variable domain SAVISQKPSRDICQRGTSLTIQCQVDSQVTMMFWYRQQPGQSLTLIATANQGSEATYESGFVIDKFPISRPNLTFSTLTVSNMSPEDSSIYLCSARGQTGSRETQYFGPGTRLLVL.

V is TRBV6-2 or TRBV6-3 and J is TRBJ1-1; D possibly corresponds to TRBD1 (6 bases). The germline CDR1 and CDR2 sequences are MNHEY and SVGEGT. The CDR3 is made up of 13 amino acids. The V gene lost 2 bases and the J gene lost 4 bases, with 8 bases spanning the gap. This chain's CDR3 is CASSYPRGTEAFF. The CDR3, as DNA: TGTGCCAGCAGTTACCCCAGGGGCACTGAAGCTTTCTTT.

This clonotype was observed a few times. V is TRBV29-1 and J is TRBJ1-2, with TRBD1 identical over 7 bases. CDR3 length: 12 residues. Germline V gene lookup returns CDR1 SQVTM and CDR2 ANQGSEA. V lost 4 bases and J lost 4; bases outside the gene matches: 3. As DNA, the CDR3 is TGCAGCGTTGTACAGGGGCGCTATGGCTACACCTTC. Protein: CSVVQGRYGYTF.

For this clonotype: The missing conserved phenylalanine or tryptophan at the end of this CDR3 makes a read error likely. The chain combines TRBV20-1 with TRBJ2-3; D is undetermined. Deletions cut 3 bases from V and 2 bases from J, with 9 bases between. The CDR3 contains 13 residues. Germline loops: CDR1 DFQATT, CDR2 SNEGSKA (reference sequence). CDR3 region: CSARLTTTDTQYL. The DNA for the CDR3 is TGCAGTGCTAGGCTGACGACCACAGATACGCAGTATCTT.

This clonotype was recorded once. The CDR3 coding sequence is TGTGCCACCAGTGATTCTAGGGGGCGGGATGGCTACACCTTC. This codes for CATSDSRGRDGYTF. V usage is TRBV24-1 and J usage is TRBJ1-2; 7 bases align to TRBD1. The germline CDR1 and CDR2 sequences are KGHDR and SFDVKD. The V segment lost 2 bases and the J segment 6 bases; nucleotides outside the gene matches: 5. CDR3 length: 14 residues.

This clonotype turned up a few times. The V gene is TRBV9, the J gene TRBJ2-3, with D perhaps being TRBD1 or TRBD2 (5 bases each). Germline CDR1 and CDR2: SGDLS and YYNGEE. CDR3 length: 13 amino acids. Trimming left V 4 bases short and J 7 bases short, with 13 bases between. CDR3 region: CASSPPGPNTQYF. CDR3 DNA sequence: TGTGCCAGCAGCCCACCGGGACCCAATACGCAGTATTTT. The full variable domain, with the rest looked up from reference TRBV9 and TRBJ2-3, is DSGVTQTPKHLITATGQRVTLRCSPRSGDLSVYWYQQSLDQGLQFLIQYYNGEERAKGNILERFSAQQFPDLHSELNLSSLELGDSALYFCASSPPGPNTQYFGPGTRLTVL.

In its sample, this clonotype was seen a few times. This chain links TRBV24-1 with TRBJ1-2; no clear D. Germline V gives CDR1 KGHDR, CDR2 SFDVKD. The CDR3 runs to 13 residues. V was trimmed by 2 bases and J by 1 base, leaving 4 bases between them. The CDR3 sequence is CATSDSNNYGYTF. CDR3 DNA sequence: TGTGCCACCAGTGATTCGAATAACTATGGCTACACCTTC.

The chain couples TRBV20-1 to TRBJ1-2, with D perhaps TRBD1 (6 bases). Trimming left V 5 bases short and J 8 bases short, with 15 bases between. The CDR3 runs to 12 residues. The germline V gene encodes CDR1 DFQATT and CDR2 SNEGSKA (reference sequence). The CDR3 loop is CSAFTGGRGYTF. The CDR3 DNA reads as TGCAGTGCTTTTACCGGGGGCCGGGGCTACACCTTC.

The gene calls are TRBV10-3 and TRBJ1-5, with unresolved D. The germline V gene encodes CDR1 ENHRY and CDR2 SYGVKD. Trimming cost V 2 bases and J 5 bases, with 10 bases left between them. The CDR3 loop spans 14 amino acids. CDR3 loop: CAISERSGDQPQHF. The CDR3 DNA follows: TGTGCCATCAGTGAGAGGTCAGGAGATCAGCCCCAGCATTTT.

The V and J genes are TRBV7-9 and TRBJ1-6, with no clear D. The V gene lost 4 bases and the J gene lost 13 bases, with 11 bases spanning the gap. The CDR3 has 12 residues. Germline V CDR1 and CDR2: SEHNR, FQNEAQ (reference sequence). The CDR3 coding sequence is TGTGCCAGCAGCTCGACGCCTCAGCCCCTCCACTTT. Protein product: CASSSTPQPLHF.

The V gene is TRBV4-2, the J gene TRBJ1-4; D uncertain. Germline V gene lookup returns CDR1 LGHNA and CDR2 YNFKEQ. The CDR3 totals 16 residues. Deletions cut 0 bases from V and 5 bases from J, with 13 bases between. The CDR3 nucleotides are TGTGCCAGCAGCCAAGATGAGGTAGACGAAAATGAAAAACTGTTTTTT. Protein: CASSQDEVDENEKLFF.

This clonotype was seen just once. This sequence joins TRBV4-3 and TRBJ1-2, with D unclear. The germline V gene encodes CDR1 LGHNA and CDR2 YSLEER. Deletions cut 0 bases from V and 3 bases from J, with 5 bases between. This CDR3 contains 13 residues. The CDR3 reads CASSQDVYYGYTF. As DNA, the CDR3 is TGCGCCAGCAGCCAAGATGTATACTATGGCTACACCTTC.

The chain has TRBV5-1 and TRBJ2-7; 14 bases map to TRBD2. The DNA end lines up better with TRBJ2-1; the J call may be wrong. The CDR3 spans 16 residues. CDR1 is SGHRS, CDR2 YFSETQ, per germline. In DNA, the CDR3 is TGCGCCAGCAGCGAGCGCGGACTAGCGGGGGGTCGTGTGCAGTTCTTC. Translating gives CASSERGLAGGRVQFF.

This chain joins TRBV6-6 and TRBJ2-7, with D uncertain. Germline V gives CDR1 MNHNY, CDR2 SVGAGI (reference sequence). This CDR3 comprises 15 residues. V shed 0 bases and J shed 0 bases, with 9 bases lying between them. The CDR3: CASSYSTGSSYEQYF. CDR3 DNA: TGTGCCAGCAGTTACTCGACCGGCAGCTCCTACGAGCAGTACTTC.

This clonotype was observed a handful of times. The CDR3 region has the DNA TGTGCCAGCAGTATGACGGGAGCTGAAACTTACGAGCAGTACTTC. It is translated as CASSMTGAETYEQYF. The chain couples TRBV28 to TRBJ2-1; D is perhaps TRBD2 (6 bases). The DNA matches TRBJ2-7 better at its end, which makes the J call doubtful. The CDR3 runs to 15 residues. Germline V lookup: CDR1 MDHEN, CDR2 SYDVKM.

The chain recombines TRBV23-1 with TRBJ1-5; 10 bases are shared with TRBD1. TRBV23-1 is an ORF, with its function uncertain. Trimming removed 3 bases from V and 6 bases from J; junction bases left unmatched: 5. The CDR3 sequence is 15 residues long. CDR3 nucleotides: TGCGCCAGCAGTCAGCCCGGGACAGGGGTTCAGCCCCAGCATTTT. Translated: CASSQPGTGVQPQHF.

V gene TRBV9 combines with J gene TRBJ2-1; TRBD2 matches at 8 bases. The germline V gene encodes CDR1 SGDLS and CDR2 YYNGEE. The CDR3 totals 20 residues. The J segment lost 6 bases and the V segment lost 4 bases, leaving 24 bases of the junction unmatched. CDR3 bases: TGTGCCAGCAGCATTCACAGGGTAATAAGATCCAGCGGGAGCGGCAATGAGCAGTTCTTC. Protein: CASSIHRVIRSSGSGNEQFF.

DNA for the CDR3: TGTGCCAGCAGCTCTCTAGGGACTAGCGGGGCCTTTTTTGAGACCCAGTACTTC. Its protein is CASSSLGTSGAFFETQYF. The J gene is TRBJ2-5, the V gene TRBV7-8; 13 bases line up with TRBD2. CDR1 and CDR2 from the germline V gene are SGHVS and FQNEAQ. Trimming cost V 4 bases and J 5 bases; bases outside gene matches: 13. This CDR3 contains 18 residues.

As regards this clonotype: A much larger clone differs by one base, so this may be a read error. The chain carries TRBV27 and TRBJ1-2; a weak D match, TRBD1 (5 bases). There are 13 residues in the CDR3. Germline V gives CDR1 MNHEY, CDR2 SMNVEV (reference sequence). The DNA for the CDR3 is TGTGCCAGCAGTCCGTCGACAGTCTATCGCTACACCTTC. This codes for CASSPSTVYRYTF.